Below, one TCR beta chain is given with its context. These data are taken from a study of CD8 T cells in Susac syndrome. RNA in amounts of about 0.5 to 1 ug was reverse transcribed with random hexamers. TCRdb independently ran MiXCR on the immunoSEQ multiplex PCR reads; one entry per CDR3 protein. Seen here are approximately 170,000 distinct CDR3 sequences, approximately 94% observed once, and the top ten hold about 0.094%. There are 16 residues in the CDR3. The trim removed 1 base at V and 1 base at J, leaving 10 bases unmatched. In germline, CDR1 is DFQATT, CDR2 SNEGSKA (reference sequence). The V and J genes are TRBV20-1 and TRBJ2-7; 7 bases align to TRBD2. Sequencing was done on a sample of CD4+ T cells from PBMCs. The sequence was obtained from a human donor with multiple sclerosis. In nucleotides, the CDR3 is TGCAGTGCTAGAGGATTTTCTAGCGGCTTATCCTACGAGCAGTACTTC. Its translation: CSARGFSSGLSYEQYF.